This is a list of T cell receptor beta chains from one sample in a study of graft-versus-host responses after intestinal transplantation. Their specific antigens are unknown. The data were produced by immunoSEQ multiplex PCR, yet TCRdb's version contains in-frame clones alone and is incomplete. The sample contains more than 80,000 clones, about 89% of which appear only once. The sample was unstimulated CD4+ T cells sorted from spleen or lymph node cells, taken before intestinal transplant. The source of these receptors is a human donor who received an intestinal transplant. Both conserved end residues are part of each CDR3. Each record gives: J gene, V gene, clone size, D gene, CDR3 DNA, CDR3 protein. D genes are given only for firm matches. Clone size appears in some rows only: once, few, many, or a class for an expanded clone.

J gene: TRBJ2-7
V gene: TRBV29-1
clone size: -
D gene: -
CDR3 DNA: TGCAGCGTTATAGCGGACCTCTTGGTTCGGGAGCAGTACTTC
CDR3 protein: CSVIADLLVREQYF

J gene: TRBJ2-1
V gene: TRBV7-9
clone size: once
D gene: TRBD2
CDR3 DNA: TGTGCCAGCTCACCCGGGACTAGCGGGAGAGGTGAGCAGTTCTTC
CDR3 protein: CASSPGTSGRGEQFF

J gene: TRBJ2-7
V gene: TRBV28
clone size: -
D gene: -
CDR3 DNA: TGTGCCAGCAGTTTCGGAGGAGAGCAGTACTTC
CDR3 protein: CASSFGGEQYF

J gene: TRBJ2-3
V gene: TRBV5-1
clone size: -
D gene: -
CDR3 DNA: TGCGCCAGCAGCTTGTCCTCTCGGGAAACAGATACGCAGTATTTT
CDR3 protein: CASSLSSRETDTQYF

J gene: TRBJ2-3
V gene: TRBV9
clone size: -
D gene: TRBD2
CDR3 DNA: TGTGCCAGCAGTGTCGGTGGGACTAGCGGGAGACGGACAGATACGCAGTATTTT
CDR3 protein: CASSVGGTSGRRTDTQYF

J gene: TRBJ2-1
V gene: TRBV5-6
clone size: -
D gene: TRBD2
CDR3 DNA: TGTGCCAGCAGCTCCAAGACTAGCGGGAGAGGCAATGAGCAGTTCTTC
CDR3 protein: CASSSKTSGRGNEQFF

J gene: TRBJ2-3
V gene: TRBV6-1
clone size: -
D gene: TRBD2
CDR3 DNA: TGTGCCAGCAGCGAGATAGCGGGGAGCACAGATACGCAGTATTTT
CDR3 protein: CASSEIAGSTDTQYF

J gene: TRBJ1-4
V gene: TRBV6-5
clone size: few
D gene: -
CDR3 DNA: TGTGCCAGCAGTTACTCGATACAGGGTGAAAAACTGTTTTTT
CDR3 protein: CASSYSIQGEKLFF

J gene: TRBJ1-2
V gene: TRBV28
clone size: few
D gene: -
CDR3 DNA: TGTGCCAGCAGTCTTGACAGCTCTAACTATGGCTACACCTTC
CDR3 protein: CASSLDSSNYGYTF

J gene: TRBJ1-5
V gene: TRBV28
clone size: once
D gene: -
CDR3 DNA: TGTGCCAGCAGACCGGGACAACTCCTTAGCAATCAGCCCCAGCATTTT
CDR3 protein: CASRPGQLLSNQPQHF

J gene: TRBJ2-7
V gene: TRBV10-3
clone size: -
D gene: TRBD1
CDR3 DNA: TGTGCCATCAGTGTGGCCAGGGGGCAGTACGAGCAGTACTTC
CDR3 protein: CAISVARGQYEQYF

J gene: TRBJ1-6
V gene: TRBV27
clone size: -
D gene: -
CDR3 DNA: TGTGCCAGCCAGGGGCAGCAAAGCTATAATTCACCCCTCCACTTT
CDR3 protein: CASQGQQSYNSPLHF

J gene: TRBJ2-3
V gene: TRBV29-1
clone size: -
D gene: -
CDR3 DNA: TGCAGCGTTGAGCGCTCCCCGGCAGATACGCAGTATTTT
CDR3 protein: CSVERSPADTQYF

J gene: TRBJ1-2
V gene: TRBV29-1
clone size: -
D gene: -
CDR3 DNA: TGCAGCGTTGGTCATGGGGGAGGTGGCTACACCTTC
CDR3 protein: CSVGHGGGGYTF

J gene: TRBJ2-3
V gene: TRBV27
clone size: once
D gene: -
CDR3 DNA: TGTGCCAGTCGGGACTCAAGCACAGATACGCAGTATTTT
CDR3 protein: CASRDSSTDTQYF

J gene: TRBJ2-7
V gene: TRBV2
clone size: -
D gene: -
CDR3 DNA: TGTGCCAGCAGTGAAAGTATGACATCCGAGCAGTACTTC
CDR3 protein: CASSESMTSEQYF

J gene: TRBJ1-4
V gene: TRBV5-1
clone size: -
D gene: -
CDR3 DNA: TGCGCCAGCAGCTTAGGGGAAACGACAGCGAAAAATGAAAAACTGTTTTTT
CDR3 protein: CASSLGETTAKNEKLFF

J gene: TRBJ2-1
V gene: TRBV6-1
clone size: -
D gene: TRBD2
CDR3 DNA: TGTGCCAGCGCAACTAGCGGGACCTACAATGAGCAGTTCTTC
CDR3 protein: CASATSGTYNEQFF

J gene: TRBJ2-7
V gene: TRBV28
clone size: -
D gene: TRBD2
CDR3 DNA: TGTGCCAGCAGGCCTAGCGGGAGATCCCACGAGCAGTACTTC
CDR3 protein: CASRPSGRSHEQYF

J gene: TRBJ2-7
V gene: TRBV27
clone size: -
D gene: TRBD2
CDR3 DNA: TGTGCCAGCAGTTTAATAGGACTAGCGGGAATGGAGTACTTC
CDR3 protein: CASSLIGLAGMEYF

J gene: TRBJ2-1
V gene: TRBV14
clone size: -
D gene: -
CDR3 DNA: TGTGCCAGCAGCCAAGCTCGGGGTAGCTGGTCCTACAATGAGCAGTTCTTC
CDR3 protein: CASSQARGSWSYNEQFF

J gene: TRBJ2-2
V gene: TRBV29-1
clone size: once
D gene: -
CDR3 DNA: TGCAGCGTTGATGGCCTTGGAGGAGGGGAGCTGTTTTTT
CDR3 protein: CSVDGLGGGELFF

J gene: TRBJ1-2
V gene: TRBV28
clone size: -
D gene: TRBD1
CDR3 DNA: TGTGCCAGCAACCCATTGGACAGGGCTAACTATGGCTACACCTTC
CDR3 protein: CASNPLDRANYGYTF

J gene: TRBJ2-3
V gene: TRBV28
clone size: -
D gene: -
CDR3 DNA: TGTGCCAGCAGCCCTTCCAGAGCCGAGGCCCGAGATACGCAGTATTTT
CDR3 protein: CASSPSRAEARDTQYF

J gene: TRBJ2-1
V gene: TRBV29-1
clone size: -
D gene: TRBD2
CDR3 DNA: TGCAGCGCAAGTATAGCGGGAGCGGGTGAGCAGTTCTTC
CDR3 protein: CSASIAGAGEQFF

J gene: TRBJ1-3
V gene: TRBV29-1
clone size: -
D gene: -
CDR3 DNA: TGCAGCGTTACAGGTAGCTCTGGAAACACCATATATTTT
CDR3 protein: CSVTGSSGNTIYF

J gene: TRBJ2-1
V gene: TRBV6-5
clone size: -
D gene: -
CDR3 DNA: TGTGCCAGCAGTTACGATTGGGGGGGCCCCTACAATGAGCAGTTCTTC
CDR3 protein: CASSYDWGGPYNEQFF

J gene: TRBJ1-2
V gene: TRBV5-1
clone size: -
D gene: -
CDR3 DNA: TGCGCCAGCAGCTTGGAGGGAGTAGGCGGCTACACCTTC
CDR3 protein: CASSLEGVGGYTF

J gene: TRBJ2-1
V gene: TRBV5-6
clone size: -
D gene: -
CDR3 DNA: TGTGCCAGCAGCTCCTATAGAACCTACAATGAGCAGTTCTTC
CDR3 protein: CASSSYRTYNEQFF

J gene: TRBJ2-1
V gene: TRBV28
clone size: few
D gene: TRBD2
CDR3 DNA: TGTGCCAGCAGCCAATATAGCGGGGGCCGCTACAATGAGCAGTTCTTC
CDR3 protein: CASSQYSGGRYNEQFF

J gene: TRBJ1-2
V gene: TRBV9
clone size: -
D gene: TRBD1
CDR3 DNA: TGTGCCAGCAGCGAACAGGGGCTACCCGTCGGCTACACCTTC
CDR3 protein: CASSEQGLPVGYTF

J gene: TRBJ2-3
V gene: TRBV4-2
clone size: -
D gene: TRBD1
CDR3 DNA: TGTGCCAGCAGCCAAGAGACCAGGGGGATTAGTGTAAATACGCAGTATTTT
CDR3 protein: CASSQETRGISVNTQYF

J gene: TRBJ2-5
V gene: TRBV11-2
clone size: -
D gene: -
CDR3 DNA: TGTGCCAGCAGCTTAGCATTCGGGGGAGAGACCCAGTACTTC
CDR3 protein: CASSLAFGGETQYF

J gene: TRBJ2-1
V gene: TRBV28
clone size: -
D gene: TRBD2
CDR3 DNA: TGTGCCAGCATAGTAGCGGGAGGGTACGGTCTTGGGTTCTTC
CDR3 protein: CASIVAGGYGLGFF

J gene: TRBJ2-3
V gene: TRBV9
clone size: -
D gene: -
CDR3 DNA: TGTGCCAGCAGCGTAGATCCTGGAGGTGATACGCAGTATTTT
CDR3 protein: CASSVDPGGDTQYF

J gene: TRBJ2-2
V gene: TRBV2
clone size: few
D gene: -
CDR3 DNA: TGTGCCAGCAGTGTTGGGGGGTTCGGGGAGCTGTTTTTT
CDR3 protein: CASSVGGFGELFF

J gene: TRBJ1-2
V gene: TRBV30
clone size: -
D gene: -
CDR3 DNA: TGTGCCTGGAGTACCTGGGCGGGACCTTATGGCTACACCTTC
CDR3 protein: CAWSTWAGPYGYTF

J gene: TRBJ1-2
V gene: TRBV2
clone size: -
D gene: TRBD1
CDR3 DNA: TGTGCCAGCAGTTCTCAACAGGGGAGCTATGGCTACACCTTC
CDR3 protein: CASSSQQGSYGYTF

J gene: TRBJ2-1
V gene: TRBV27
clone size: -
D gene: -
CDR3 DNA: TGTGCCAGCAGTGACCCTAGGGCCTGGCGGGATGAGCAGTTCTTC
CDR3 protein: CASSDPRAWRDEQFF

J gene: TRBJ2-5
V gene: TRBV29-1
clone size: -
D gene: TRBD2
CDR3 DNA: TGCAGCGTTATTAGCGGGAGTCTGGGCGAGACCCAGTACTTC
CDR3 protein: CSVISGSLGETQYF

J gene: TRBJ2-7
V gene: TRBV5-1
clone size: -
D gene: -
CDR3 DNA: TGCGCCAGCAGCTTGGGCCGAGAGAGCTCCTACGAGCAGTACTTC
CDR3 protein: CASSLGRESSYEQYF

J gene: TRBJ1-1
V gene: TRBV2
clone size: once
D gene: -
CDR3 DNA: TGTGCCAGCAGTGAAGAATTGGACTCGGGAGCTTTCTTT
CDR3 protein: CASSEELDSGAFF

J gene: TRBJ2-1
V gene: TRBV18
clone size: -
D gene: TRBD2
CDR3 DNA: TGTGCCAGCTCACCACAACCGGGACTAGTGGCTGAGCAGTTCTTC
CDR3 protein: CASSPQPGLVAEQFF

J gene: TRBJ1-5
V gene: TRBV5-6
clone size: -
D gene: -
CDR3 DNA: TGTGCCAGCAGCACTAAGACGAGGAGAAGCAATCAGCCCCAGCATTTT
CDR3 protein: CASSTKTRRSNQPQHF

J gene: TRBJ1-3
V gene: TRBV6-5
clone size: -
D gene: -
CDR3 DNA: TGTGCCAGCAGTTACGTCGGGGACTCTGGAAACACCATATATTTT
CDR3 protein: CASSYVGDSGNTIYF

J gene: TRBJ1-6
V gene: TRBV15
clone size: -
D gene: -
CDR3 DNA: TGTGCCACCAGCAGAGGCGCCGGACTTAATAATTCACCCCTCCACTTT
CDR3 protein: CATSRGAGLNNSPLHF

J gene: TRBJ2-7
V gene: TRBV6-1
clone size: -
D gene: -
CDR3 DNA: TGTGCCAGCAGTGGTCAGGGGAAAGACGAGCAGTACTTC
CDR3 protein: CASSGQGKDEQYF

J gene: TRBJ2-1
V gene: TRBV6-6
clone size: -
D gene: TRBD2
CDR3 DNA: TGTGCCAGCAGCCCCGGGACTAGCGGGGTGTACAATGAGCAGTTCTTC
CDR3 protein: CASSPGTSGVYNEQFF

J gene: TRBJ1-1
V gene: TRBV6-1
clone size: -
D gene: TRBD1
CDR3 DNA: TGTGCCAGCAGCGCGACAGGGAGCAGCACTGAAGCTTTCTTT
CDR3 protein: CASSATGSSTEAFF

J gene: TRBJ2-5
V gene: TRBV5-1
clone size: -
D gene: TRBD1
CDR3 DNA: TGCGCCAGCAAGACACAGGGGGCGGAGACCCAGTACTTC
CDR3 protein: CASKTQGAETQYF

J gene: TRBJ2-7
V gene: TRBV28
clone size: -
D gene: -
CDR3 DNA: TGTGCCAGCAGTTTAAGGGGGTCGCCCTCTAGATCCTACGAGCAGTACTTC
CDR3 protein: CASSLRGSPSRSYEQYF

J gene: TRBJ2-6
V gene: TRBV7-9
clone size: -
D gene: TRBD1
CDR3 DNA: TGTGCCAGCAGCTTATGGGGACAGGGATACTCTGGGGCCAACGTCCTGACTTTC
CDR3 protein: CASSLWGQGYSGANVLTF

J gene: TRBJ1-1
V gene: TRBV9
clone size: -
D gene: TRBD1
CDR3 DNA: TGTGCCAGCAGCGGTACAGGGGGCTGGGGCACTGAAGCTTTCTTT
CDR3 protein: CASSGTGGWGTEAFF

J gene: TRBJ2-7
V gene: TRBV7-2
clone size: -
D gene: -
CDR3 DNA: TGTGCCAGCAGCCTGCCCACGAGCTCCTACGAGCAGTACTTC
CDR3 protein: CASSLPTSSYEQYF

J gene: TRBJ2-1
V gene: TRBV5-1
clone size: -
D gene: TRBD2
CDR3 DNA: TGCGCCAGCAGCTCCGGACTAGCGGACTACAATGAGCAGTTCTTC
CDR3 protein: CASSSGLADYNEQFF

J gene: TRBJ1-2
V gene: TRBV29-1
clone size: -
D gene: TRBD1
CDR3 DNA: TGCAGCGTCCTCGGAGGGGGCCCAGACCAAGCTAACTATGGCTACACCTTC
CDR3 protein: CSVLGGGPDQANYGYTF

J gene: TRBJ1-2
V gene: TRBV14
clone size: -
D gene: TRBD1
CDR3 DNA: TGTGCCAGCGGGACAGCAGCTCACTATGGCTACACCTTC
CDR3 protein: CASGTAAHYGYTF

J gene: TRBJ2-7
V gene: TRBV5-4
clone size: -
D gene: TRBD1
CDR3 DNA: TGTGCCAGCAGCCAGGGACAGGGAAGGAACGAGCAGTACTTC
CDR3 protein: CASSQGQGRNEQYF

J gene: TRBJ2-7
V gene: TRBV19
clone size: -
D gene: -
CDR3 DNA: TGTGCCAGTAGCCGGGACAACTCCTACGAGCAGTACTTC
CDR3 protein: CASSRDNSYEQYF